These 27 T cell receptor beta chains came from one sample sequenced in a study of control samples from healthy donors and cancer patients. Produced via immunoSEQ multiplex PCR; TCRdb's table is partial and in-frame only. The sample includes approximately 170,000 clones, about 90% of them seen just once. Sample: blood. These receptors came from a woman aged 25 to 39 in good health.

The chain recombines TRBV4-1 with TRBJ2-3; TRBD2 aligns across 10 bases. The CDR3 contains 15 residues. Losses at the gene ends were 4 bases for V and 7 bases for J; bases not matched to a gene: 8. From germline, CDR1 is MGHRA and CDR2 YSYEKL. Here the CDR3 reads CASSPTSGAVYTQYF. CDR3 nucleotide sequence: TGCGCCAGCAGCCCCACTAGCGGGGCCGTTTATACGCAGTATTTT.

The chain joins TRBV7-2 to TRBJ2-5; tentatively, D is TRBD1 (5 bases). This CDR3 spans 14 amino acids. The germline V gene has CDR1 SGHTA and CDR2 FQGNSA. Trimming stripped 5 bases from V and 4 bases from J, with 14 bases between. Here the CDR3 DNA reads TGTGCCAGCAGCCCCCTCAGGGTAACAGAGACCCAGTACTTC. It yields the protein CASSPLRVTETQYF.

This clone was seen more than once but under ten times. The gene calls are TRBV9 and TRBJ1-1, with TRBD1 identical over 9 bases. After removal of 2 bases from V and 6 bases from J, the junction contained 8 bases not matched to a gene. CDR3 length: 15 amino acids. Germline lookup yields CDR1 SGDLS and CDR2 YYNGEE. CDR3 in DNA: TGTGCCAGCAGCGTTACCGGGACAGGGTTTTCTGAAGCTTTCTTT. Its protein is CASSVTGTGFSEAFF.

The chain couples TRBV7-9 to TRBJ1-4, with TRBD1 matching 11 bases. CDR3 length equals 18 residues. CDR1 is SEHNR, CDR2 FQNEAQ, per germline (reference sequence). V dropped 5 bases and J dropped 7; count of bases not matched to a gene: 15. DNA for the CDR3: TGTGCCAGCAGCCCGGCTCTCGGACAGGGGGCGATCGGTGAAAAACTGTTTTTT. Translation: CASSPALGQGAIGEKLFF. The whole variable domain, filled in from reference TRBV7-9 and TRBJ1-4, reads DTGVSQNPRHKITKRGQNVTFRCDPISEHNRLYWYRQTLGQGPEFLTYFQNEAQLEKSRLLSDRFSAERPKGSFSTLEIQRTEQGDSAMYLCASSPALGQGAIGEKLFFGSGTQLSVL.

This clone was recorded once. The chain carries TRBV7-9 and TRBJ1-4; D unresolved. Germline loops: CDR1 SEHNR, CDR2 FQNEAQ (reference sequence). The CDR3 totals 13 residues. V was shortened by 0 bases and J by 8 bases, with 7 bases between the two germline ends. The CDR3 sequence: CASSLALGEKLFF. DNA of the CDR3: TGTGCCAGCAGCTTAGCGTTAGGAGAAAAACTGTTTTTT.

The CDR3 DNA reads TGTGCCAGCATCCCACTCACAGGGAAGAACACCGGGGAGCTGTTTTTT. Translation: CASIPLTGKNTGELFF. The chain is built from TRBV7-9 and TRBJ2-2, with a tentative D call TRBD1 (6 bases). Looked up from germline, CDR1 is SEHNR and CDR2 is FQNEAQ (reference sequence). V shed 7 bases and J shed 1 base, with 16 bases lying between them. The CDR3 is 16 amino acids. Filled out from reference TRBV7-9 and TRBJ2-2, the complete variable domain reads DTGVSQNPRHKITKRGQNVTFRCDPISEHNRLYWYRQTLGQGPEFLTYFQNEAQLEKSRLLSDRFSAERPKGSFSTLEIQRTEQGDSAMYLCASIPLTGKNTGELFFGEGSRLTVL.

The chain couples TRBV5-5 to TRBJ1-2; tentatively, D is TRBD1 (5 bases). This CDR3 is built from 13 residues. Trimming pared 1 base from V and 6 bases from J, leaving 10 bases between. Germline V gene sequence: CDR1 SGHKS, CDR2 YYEKEE (reference sequence). The CDR3 loop is CASSLWGEDGYTF. CDR3 nucleotides: TGTGCCAGCAGCTTGTGGGGGGAAGATGGCTACACCTTC.

The V gene is TRBV29-1, the J gene TRBJ2-2, with 10 bases fitting TRBD1. This CDR3 has 13 amino acids. Germline trimming cut 6 bases from V and 5 bases from J; bases unmatched to any gene: 3. In germline, CDR1 is SQVTM, CDR2 ANQGSEA. CDR3 DNA: TGCAGCGTCGAGGACAGGGGGACCGGGGAGCTGTTTTTT. Translated: CSVEDRGTGELFF.

The chain is built from TRBV5-1 and TRBJ2-5; D is unclear. Looked up from germline, CDR1 is SGHRS and CDR2 is YFSETQ. V was shortened by 2 bases and J by 1 base, with 15 bases between the two germline ends. The CDR3 runs to 16 residues. The CDR3 bases are TGCGCCAGCAGCTTCCGCGACTGGCTCACCCAAGAGACCCAGTACTTC. This sequence encodes CASSFRDWLTQETQYF.

The rearrangement uses TRBV5-8 and TRBJ2-6; no clear D. CDR1 is SGHTS and CDR2 is YDEGEE in the germline V gene. CDR3 size: 15 residues. V lost 4 bases and J lost 2, with 10 bases in between. DNA for the CDR3: TGTGCCAGCAGCCCACTGTCCACTGGGGCCAACGTCCTGACTTTC. Its translation: CASSPLSTGANVLTF.

The chain links TRBV6-4 to TRBJ2-5, with TRBD1 matching 8 bases. Per germline, CDR1 MRHNA and CDR2 SNTAGT. CDR3 length: 14 residues. Trimming removed 1 base from V and 4 bases from J; junction bases left unmatched: 2. The CDR3 here is CASSDWTGRETQYF. CDR3 DNA: TGTGCCAGCAGTGACTGGACAGGGAGAGAGACCCAGTACTTC.

The CDR3 sequence: CASSLGGTDYEQYF. In nucleotides, the CDR3 is TGTGCCAGCAGCTTAGGAGGGACAGACTACGAGCAGTACTTC. V is TRBV7-9 and J is TRBJ2-7, with 7 bases fitting TRBD1. In germline, CDR1 is SEHNR, CDR2 FQNEAQ (reference sequence). This CDR3 has 14 amino acids. V shed 1 base and J 3 bases; nucleotides not matched to a gene: 3.

This clone has only one observation. V usage is TRBV4-3 and J usage is TRBJ2-1; TRBD2 might be the D (5 bases). Germline assignment: CDR1 LGHNA and CDR2 YSLEER. The CDR3 is 18 residues long. V shed 1 base and J shed 3 bases, with 19 bases lying between them. CDR3: CASSQVVITRDRYNEQFF. In DNA form, the CDR3 reads TGCGCCAGCAGCCAAGTAGTAATAACACGGGATCGCTACAATGAGCAGTTCTTC.

This chain joins TRBV30 and TRBJ1-2; D remains ambiguous. The CDR3 runs to 14 residues. Germline CDR1 reads GTSNPN; CDR2 reads SVGIG (reference sequence). Trimming left V 0 bases short and J 6 bases short, with 14 bases between. CDR3 in amino acids: CAWSVPGFRDGYTF. The CDR3 nucleotides read TGTGCCTGGAGTGTACCCGGGTTTCGGGATGGCTACACCTTC.

V is TRBV7-9 and J is TRBJ2-5; TRBD2 is a possible D gene (6 bases). The V gene's germline CDR1 is SEHNR and CDR2 FQNEAQ (reference sequence). The CDR3 extends over 14 amino acids. Trimming removed 1 base at V and 4 bases at J, with 10 bases between. The CDR3: CASSLDGGGETQYF. In DNA form, the CDR3 reads TGTGCCAGCAGCTTAGATGGGGGAGGAGAGACCCAGTACTTC.

This clone was seen more than once but under ten times. The CDR3 spells CASSQDRKGEAFF. In DNA, the CDR3 is TGTGCCAGCAGCCAAGATCGGAAGGGAGAAGCTTTCTTT. V is TRBV4-2 and J is TRBJ1-1; D not resolved. This CDR3 is built from 13 residues. Germline V gene sequence: CDR1 LGHNA, CDR2 YNFKEQ. V lost 0 bases and J 8 bases, leaving 10 bases between the germline ends.

CDR3 in amino acids: CASRMDVSSYEQYF. CDR3 nucleotides: TGTGCCAGCAGGATGGACGTTAGCTCCTACGAGCAGTACTTC. V gene TRBV28 combines with J gene TRBJ2-7; no definite D call. This CDR3 spans 14 amino acids. Trimming stripped 6 bases from V and 0 bases from J, with 12 bases between. Germline assignment: CDR1 MDHEN and CDR2 SYDVKM.

This clone has a handful of counts. This rearrangement joins TRBV28 to TRBJ2-1; D is ambiguous. V lost 3 bases to trimming and J lost 0 bases, with 3 bases between them. Germline V gives CDR1 MDHEN, CDR2 SYDVKM. This CDR3 comprises 13 residues. The CDR3 sequence: CASSLGSYNEQFF. CDR3 nucleotide sequence: TGTGCCAGCAGTTTGGGCTCCTACAATGAGCAGTTCTTC.

The chain links TRBV20-1 to TRBJ2-7, with D hard to call. The germline gives CDR1 DFQATT, CDR2 SNEGSKA (reference sequence). The CDR3 consists of 10 residues. Trimming left V 3 bases short and J 4 bases short, with 4 bases between. The CDR3 coding sequence is TGCAGTGCTAGCCATTACGAGCAGTACTTC. Translation gives CSASHYEQYF.

CDR3 bases: TGTGCCAGCGATAGCCCAGTCACAGATACGCAGTATTTT. Translation: CASDSPVTDTQYF. The chain recombines TRBV6-5 with TRBJ2-3; D is unclear. Per germline, CDR1 MNHEY and CDR2 SVGAGI. Trimming shortened V by 8 bases and J by 2 bases, and 11 bases separated the two germline ends. This CDR3 has 13 residues.

The rearrangement uses TRBV27 and TRBJ2-7; unclear D gene. Per germline, CDR1 MNHEY and CDR2 SMNVEV (reference sequence). V lost 0 bases to trimming and J lost 2 bases, with 11 bases between them. This CDR3 spans 15 amino acids. This CDR3 is CASSLSKAGPYEQYF. Here the CDR3 DNA reads TGTGCCAGCAGTTTATCGAAGGCCGGGCCCTACGAGCAGTACTTC.

The table lists this clone with a few counts. This chain joins TRBV11-2 and TRBJ2-7; 13 bases fit TRBD2. CDR1 and CDR2 from the germline V gene are SGHAT and FQNNGV. The CDR3 has 19 residues. V shed 4 bases and J 5 bases; nucleotides not matched to a gene: 17. The CDR3 bases are TGTGCCAGCAGCTCTTATCGGGCAGGACTAGCGGGAGTGGTAAACGAGCAGTACTTC. Translated, it gives CASSSYRAGLAGVVNEQYF.

This chain joins TRBV4-3 and TRBJ2-3; TRBD1 is a possible D gene (6 bases). The V gene lost 1 base and the J gene lost 2 bases, with 13 bases spanning the gap. Germline V lookup: CDR1 LGHNA, CDR2 YSLEER. The CDR3 has 16 residues. CDR3 amino acids: CASSQGGPRHTDTQYF. The CDR3 region has the DNA TGCGCCAGCAGCCAAGGGGGGCCGCGACACACAGATACGCAGTATTTT.

The CDR3, as DNA: TGTGCCAGCAGCTTACCCGGGGAGCAGTACTTC. Its protein is CASSLPGEQYF. This chain joins TRBV5-4 and TRBJ2-7, with no clear D. The V gene lost 2 bases and the J gene lost 7 bases, with 7 bases spanning the gap. The CDR3 extends over 11 amino acids. Germline loops: CDR1 SGHNT, CDR2 YYREEE (reference sequence).

V gene TRBV7-2 combines with J gene TRBJ2-7, with 8 bases identical to TRBD2. V lost 1 base, J lost 9 bases, and 14 bases stayed unmatched. CDR3 length equals 16 residues. CDR1 and CDR2 from the germline V gene are SGHTA and FQGNSA. The CDR3 nucleotides read TGTGCCAGCAGCTTAGTATCGGGACTAGGGTCGGAGCGGCAGTACTTC. Translating gives CASSLVSGLGSERQYF.

The rearrangement links TRBV29-1 to TRBJ2-5, with D possibly matching TRBD1 (6 bases). The CDR3 has 15 residues. CDR1 and CDR2 (germline): SQVTM, ANQGSEA. V lost 7 bases and J 2 bases, leaving 20 bases between the germline ends. The CDR3 protein is CSARWGRGWQETQYF. CDR3 sequence (DNA): TGCAGCGCCCGCTGGGGCAGGGGATGGCAAGAGACCCAGTACTTC.

The chain employs TRBV3-1 (or the pseudogene TRBV3-2) and TRBJ1-3; 9 nucleotides match TRBD1. Germline CDR1 LGHDT, CDR2 YNNKEL (reference sequence). This CDR3 has 14 amino acids. Trimming took 4 bases from V and 5 from J; bases not matched to a gene: 3. The CDR3 DNA follows: TGTGCCAGCAGCCTCGGGACAGGGAGAAACACCATATATTTT. It translates to CASSLGTGRNTIYF.